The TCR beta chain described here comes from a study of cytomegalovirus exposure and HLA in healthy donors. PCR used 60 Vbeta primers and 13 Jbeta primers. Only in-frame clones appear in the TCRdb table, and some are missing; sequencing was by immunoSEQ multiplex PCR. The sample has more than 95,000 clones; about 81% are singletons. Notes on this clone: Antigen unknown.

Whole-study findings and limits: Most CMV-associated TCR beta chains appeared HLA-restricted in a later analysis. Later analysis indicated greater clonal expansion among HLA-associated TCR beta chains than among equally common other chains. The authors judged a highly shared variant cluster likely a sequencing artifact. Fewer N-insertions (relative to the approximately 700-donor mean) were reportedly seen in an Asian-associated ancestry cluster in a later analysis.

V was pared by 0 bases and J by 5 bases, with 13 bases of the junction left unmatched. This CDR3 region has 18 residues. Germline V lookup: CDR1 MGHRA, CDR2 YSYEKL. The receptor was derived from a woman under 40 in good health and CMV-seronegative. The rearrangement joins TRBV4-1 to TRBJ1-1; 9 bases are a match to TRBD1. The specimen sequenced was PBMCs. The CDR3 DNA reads TGCGCCAGCAGCCAAGAGGTCAGAGTCGGGACAGGGTCAACTGAAGCTTTCTTT. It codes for CASSQEVRVGTGSTEAFF.